This is a list of T cell receptor beta chains from one sample in a study of radiation and T cells in renal cell carcinoma. Sequencing used immunoSEQ multiplex PCR; TCRdb keeps in-frame clones, though not all of them. The sample has about 74,000 clones, around 89% seen once; the top ten hold approximately 6%. The sample in question was blood, obtained from a patient whose treatment included radiotherapy and nephrectomy. Source of these receptors: a woman in her 70s with renal cell carcinoma. Both conserved end residues are part of each CDR3. A D gene is named only where the DNA matches it firmly. The size entry is marked missing in some rows and otherwise reads once, few, many or a size class.

CDR3	DNA	D	J	V	size
CASSQGPGTNYGYTF	TGCGCCAGCAGCCAAGGACCAGGAACGAACTATGGCTACACCTTC	NA	TRBJ1-2	TRBV4-3	NA
CASSSSPGDTQYF	TGTGCCAGCAGCTCCTCTCCTGGAGATACGCAGTATTTT	NA	TRBJ2-3	TRBV7-3	NA
CASSTGTGIYQPQHF	TGTGCCAGCAGTACCGGGACAGGGATTTATCAGCCCCAGCATTTT	TRBD1	TRBJ1-5	TRBV28	NA
CASSIVRAANTGELFF	TGTGCCAGTAGTATAGTACGGGCCGCGAACACCGGGGAGCTGTTTTTT	NA	TRBJ2-2	TRBV19	NA
CASSASGSRRETQYF	TGTGCCAGCAGCGCCTCCGGGTCACGAAGAGAGACCCAGTACTTC	NA	TRBJ2-5	TRBV7-3	once
CASSQGLVSTDTQYF	TGTGCCAGCAGCCAAGGACTAGTGAGCACAGATACGCAGTATTTT	NA	TRBJ2-3	TRBV14	NA
CASSSHDQGGSSSPLHF	TGTGCCAGCAGCTCCCACGATCAGGGGGGCTCTAGTTCACCCCTCCACTTT	TRBD1	TRBJ1-6	TRBV5-6	NA
CASRGGSNYEQYF	TGTGCCAGCAGGGGGGGCAGCAACTACGAGCAGTACTTC	NA	TRBJ2-7	TRBV6-6	NA
CASSLVSTEAFF	TGTGCCAGCAGCTTGGTTTCTACTGAAGCTTTCTTT	NA	TRBJ1-1	TRBV5-6	NA
CASSLRVAGELFF	TGTGCCAGCAGCCTAAGGGTAGCCGGGGAGCTGTTTTTT	NA	TRBJ2-2	TRBV28	NA
CASSVASTDTQYF	TGTGCCAGCAGCGTAGCAAGCACAGATACGCAGTATTTT	NA	TRBJ2-3	TRBV9	NA
CATSRGDFNQPQHF	TGTGCCACCAGCAGGGGGGACTTTAATCAGCCCCAGCATTTT	NA	TRBJ1-5	TRBV15	NA
CSVAPSGNQPQHF	TGCAGCGTTGCCCCTAGTGGGAATCAGCCCCAGCATTTT	NA	TRBJ1-5	TRBV29-1	once
CASSPGGLGNQPQHF	TGTGCCAGCTCACCAGGCGGATTAGGCAATCAGCCCCAGCATTTT	NA	TRBJ1-5	TRBV18	once
CASSPGTGAHYGYTF	TGTGCCAGCAGCCCCGGGACAGGGGCCCACTATGGCTACACCTTC	TRBD1	TRBJ1-2	TRBV7-9	NA
CATYTARQGTEKLFF	TGTGCCACCTATACCGCGAGACAGGGGACTGAAAAACTGTTTTTT	TRBD1	TRBJ1-4	TRBV28	NA
CASSSGTGTYGYTF	TGTGCCAGCAGCTCAGGGACAGGGACCTATGGCTACACCTTC	TRBD1	TRBJ1-2	TRBV7-9	NA
CASSYVAGDYEQYF	TGTGCCAGTAGTTACGTAGCGGGAGATTACGAGCAGTACTTC	TRBD2	TRBJ2-7	TRBV19	NA
CASSQDTGISYEQYF	TGTGCCAGCAGCCAAGATACAGGGATATCCTACGAGCAGTACTTC	NA	TRBJ2-7	TRBV14	NA
CASRDDRVTRQPQHF	TGTGCCAGCAGAGATGACAGGGTAACGCGTCAGCCCCAGCATTTT	TRBD1	TRBJ1-5	TRBV6-1	NA
CASSLRAGGQETQYF	TGTGCCAGCAGCTTACGAGCGGGGGGGCAAGAGACCCAGTACTTC	TRBD2	TRBJ2-5	TRBV11-1	NA
CASSLASGTDSEAFF	TGTGCCAGCAGCTTAGCAAGCGGAACGGACTCTGAAGCTTTCTTT	NA	TRBJ1-1	TRBV7-9	few
CASNLFGQGGTHEQYF	TGTGCCAGCAACTTATTCGGACAGGGGGGAACCCACGAGCAGTACTTC	TRBD1	TRBJ2-7	TRBV13	NA
CASSRPAGSGNTIYF	TGTGCCAGCAGCCGTCCCGCGGGCTCTGGAAACACCATATATTTT	NA	TRBJ1-3	TRBV7-2	NA
CASSYPQGAEQFF	TGTGCCAGCAGTTACCCCCAGGGGGCTGAGCAGTTCTTC	TRBD1	TRBJ2-1	TRBV6-6	few
CASSSPYGDEKLFF	TGTGCCAGCAGCTCCCCCTACGGCGATGAAAAACTGTTTTTT	NA	TRBJ1-4	TRBV11-3	NA
CASSTVSRQPQHF	TGTGCCAGTAGTACGGTGAGCAGACAGCCCCAGCATTTT	NA	TRBJ1-5	TRBV19	NA
CSAKTGAGNTIYF	TGCAGCGCCAAGACAGGGGCAGGAAACACCATATATTTT	TRBD1	TRBJ1-3	TRBV29-1	NA
CAWEIGNTIYF	TGTGCCTGGGAGATTGGAAACACCATATATTTT	NA	TRBJ1-3	TRBV30	few
CASSVTGSSYNSPLHF	TGTGCCAGCAGCGTCACAGGTAGCTCCTATAATTCACCCCTCCACTTT	NA	TRBJ1-6	TRBV9	NA
CASSQALGGTSGSPLHF	TGCGCCAGCAGCCAAGCCCTGGGCGGGACAAGTGGGTCACCCCTCCACTTT	NA	TRBJ1-6	TRBV4-3	once
CATSRDSRKTEAFF	TGTGCCACCAGCAGAGATTCCAGGAAAACTGAAGCTTTCTTT	NA	TRBJ1-1	TRBV15	NA
CASSLGDRGGKNIQYF	TGCGCCAGCAGCTTGGGGGACAGGGGTGGCAAAAACATTCAGTACTTC	TRBD1	TRBJ2-4	TRBV5-1	NA
CASSPTTTGELFF	TGTGCCAGCAGCCCTACTACCACCGGGGAGCTGTTTTTT	NA	TRBJ2-2	TRBV9	NA
CASSRTSGGTNTGELFF	TGTGCCAGCAGCCGGACTAGCGGGGGGACCAACACCGGGGAGCTGTTTTTT	TRBD2	TRBJ2-2	TRBV7-6	NA
CASMGLAGRNIQYF	TGTGCCAGCATGGGACTAGCGGGTAGAAACATTCAGTACTTC	TRBD2	TRBJ2-4	TRBV2	NA
CAWTTSGGRISTDTQYF	TGTGCCTGGACGACTAGCGGGGGCCGAATCAGCACAGATACGCAGTATTTT	TRBD2	TRBJ2-3	TRBV30	NA
CARPGPGGPVGYEQYF	TGTGCCAGACCGGGTCCCGGGGGGCCGGTGGGATACGAGCAGTACTTC	NA	TRBJ2-7	TRBV19	NA
CASSEVKGLWEETQYF	TGTGCCAGCAGTGAAGTCAAAGGACTGTGGGAAGAGACCCAGTACTTC	NA	TRBJ2-5	TRBV2	NA
CAISSTSGGAVDTGELFF	TGTGCCATCAGTTCGACTAGCGGGGGGGCGGTCGACACCGGGGAGCTGTTTTTT	TRBD2	TRBJ2-2	TRBV10-3	NA
CASSLATGPNQPQHF	TGTGCCAGCAGCTTAGCAACAGGGCCCAATCAGCCCCAGCATTTT	NA	TRBJ1-5	TRBV11-2	NA
CASSRTGVETQYF	TGTGCCAGCAGCCGAACAGGGGTGGAGACCCAGTACTTC	TRBD1	TRBJ2-5	TRBV14	once